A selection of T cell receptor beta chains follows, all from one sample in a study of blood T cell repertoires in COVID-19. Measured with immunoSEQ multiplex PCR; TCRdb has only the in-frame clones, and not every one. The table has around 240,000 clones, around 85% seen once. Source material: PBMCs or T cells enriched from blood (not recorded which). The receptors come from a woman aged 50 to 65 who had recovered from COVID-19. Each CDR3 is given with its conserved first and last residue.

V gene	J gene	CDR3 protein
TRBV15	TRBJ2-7	CATSRAGIDYEQYF
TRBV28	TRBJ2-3	CASWGRVHTDTQYF
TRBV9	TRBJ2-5	CASSVDVREQWETQYF
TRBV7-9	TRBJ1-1	CASSHRTENTEAFF
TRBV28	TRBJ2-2	CASSLGLAGGELFF
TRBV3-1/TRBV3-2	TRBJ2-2	CASSSSGRSTGELFF
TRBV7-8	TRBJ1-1	CASSYGSGNTEAFF
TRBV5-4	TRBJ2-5	CASSWDRVYETQYF
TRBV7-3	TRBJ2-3	CASSLGLASTDTQYF
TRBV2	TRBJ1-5	CASSRQGRPQHF
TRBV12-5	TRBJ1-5	CASGLMAGYQPQHF
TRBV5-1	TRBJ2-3	CASSLGRADTQYF
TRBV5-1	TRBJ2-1	CASSLSSSNLYNEQFF
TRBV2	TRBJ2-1	CASEGLGRGNEQFF
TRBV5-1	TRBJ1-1	CASSLSQANTEAFF
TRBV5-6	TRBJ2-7	CASSFTTTAGDYEQYF
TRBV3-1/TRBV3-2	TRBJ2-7	CASSPLGRGQYF
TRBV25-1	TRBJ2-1	CASSEGGGTTSQEQFF
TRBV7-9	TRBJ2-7	CASSLSYEQYF
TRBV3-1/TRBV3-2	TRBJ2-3	CASSQDRWGGTQYF
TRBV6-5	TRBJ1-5	CASSSGQGRSQPQHF
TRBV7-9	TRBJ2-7	CASSLAGGPYEQYF
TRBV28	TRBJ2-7	CASSWALGEQYF
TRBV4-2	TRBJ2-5	CASSRRVAGTETQYF
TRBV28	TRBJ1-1	CASSWGQSEAFF
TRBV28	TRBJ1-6	CASSLGLTYNSPLHF
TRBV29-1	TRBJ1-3	CSVDAGRGNTIYF
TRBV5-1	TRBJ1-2	CASSLGQGVSNYGYTF
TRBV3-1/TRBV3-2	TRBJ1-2	CASSPRTGGGYTF
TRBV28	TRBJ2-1	CASRRTSGNNEQFF
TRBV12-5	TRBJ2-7	CASGLDRQGETKTPVVYEQYF
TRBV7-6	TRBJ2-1	CASSLRTSGRDEQFF
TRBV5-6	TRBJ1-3	CASRRDGSSGNTIYF
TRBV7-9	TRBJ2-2	CASSLDITPGELFF
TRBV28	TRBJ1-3	CASSSPGGASGNTIYF
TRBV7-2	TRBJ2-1	CASRPQPGGNEQFF
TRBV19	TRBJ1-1	CASIQGLKNTEAFF
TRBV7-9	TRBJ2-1	CASSLSTGSHNEQFF
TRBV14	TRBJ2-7	CASSPLGRGSSGEQYF
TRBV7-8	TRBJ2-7	CASSRLSSGSHEQYF
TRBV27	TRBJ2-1	CASSLRLAGYNEQFF
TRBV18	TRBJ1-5	CASSPEVNRDQPQHF
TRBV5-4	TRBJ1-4	CASSLGGQVNEKLFF
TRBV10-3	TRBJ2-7	CAISESGQDYEQYF
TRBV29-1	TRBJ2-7	CSVGPGGGPYEQYF
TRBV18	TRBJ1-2	CASSPPGPRGYTF
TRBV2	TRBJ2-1	CASSETDPLEQFF
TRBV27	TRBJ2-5	CASSIWTSGRETQYF
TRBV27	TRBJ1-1	CASSFGTGGISEAFF
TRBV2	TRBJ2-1	CASRDRTEEQFF
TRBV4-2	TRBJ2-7	CASSPLEYYEQYF
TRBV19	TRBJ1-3	CASITTGTGNTIYF
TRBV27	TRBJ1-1	CASSGPNTEAFF
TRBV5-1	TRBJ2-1	CASSLFGDPGGEQFF
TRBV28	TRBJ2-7	CASSLTSWEQYF